This T cell receptor (beta chain) was sequenced for a study of shared clonotypes between healthy human individuals. Study information: Each donor's CD8 memory used one plate, CD8 naive two, each CD4 subset three. Findings and limits, study-wide: Shared clonotypes across all four donors exceeded non-shared ones in generation probability. Estimated richness was generally greater in naive than memory subsets.

Only in-frame clones appear in the TCRdb table, and some are missing; sequencing was by immunoSEQ multiplex PCR. The table shows 2 million to 2.5 million clones, with less than 95% occurring only once. On this clone itself: Its specificity is unknown.

Germline CDR1 is SGHDT and CDR2 is YYEEEE. The junction had 8 bases not matched to a gene; V was cut back by 4 bases and J by 3 bases. This CDR3 has 18 amino acids. The rearrangement joins TRBV5-6 to TRBJ2-3; 16 bases line up with TRBD2. Input material: naive CD4+ T cells from PBMCs. Sample subset: CD45RA+ positively selected. The receptor's source is a man aged 18 to 30 in good health. Some clones in this sample may be carry-over from other donors' samples. CDR3 residues: CASSMTGLAGGPTDTQYF. The CDR3 DNA reads TGTGCCAGCAGCATGACGGGACTAGCGGGAGGGCCTACAGATACGCAGTATTTT.